This T cell receptor (beta chain) stems from a study of T cell responses to AZD1222 COVID-19 vaccine. Overall study findings and caveats: There were repertoire samples only from the period after the peak T cell response. The donor group comprised mostly white British people and more females; the analysis possibly underestimated clonal diversity.

Worth noting for this clone: No antigen is known for it.

The CDR3 has 15 amino acids. The V gene end was trimmed by 4 bases and the J gene end by 4 bases; junction bases not matched to a gene: 10. From germline, CDR1 is SGHVS and CDR2 FQNEAQ. Assay used: immunoSEQ multiplex PCR; TCRdb lists only in-frame clones, some missing. The table has 95,000 to 150,000 clones, around 89% seen once. The sequence was obtained from an adult in good health. The sample here was peripheral blood, taken on day 0 of AZD1222 vaccination. The chain employs TRBV7-8 and TRBJ2-7, with 7 bases that match TRBD2. CDR3 bases: TGTGCCAGCAGCTACGGGACTAACCCCGGTTACGAGCAGTACTTC. Amino acid sequence: CASSYGTNPGYEQYF.